The 8 T cell receptor beta chains in this list originate from one sample, sequenced in a study of T-cell reconstitution after alpha-beta-depleted transplantation in children. Preparing the TCRbeta library involved the use of unique molecular identifiers. Each CDR3 protein is one row after TCRdb ran MiXCR on the PCR reads. The sample has almost 400,000 distinct CDR3 sequences, roughly 21% seen once. Source: PBMCs from the stem cell graft donor, taken from the stem cell graft. These TCRs come from a human donor who donated a stem cell graft to a child with acute myeloid leukemia.

This clonotype was seen more than once but under ten times. The CDR3 region has the DNA TGCAGTGCTAGAGGTTACAGGGGAGAGACCCAGTACTTC. Translated: CSARGYRGETQYF. The V gene is TRBV20-1, the J gene TRBJ2-5, with 7 bases identical to TRBD1. The V and J ends lost 1 base and 4 bases, in that order; junction bases with no gene match: 3. CDR1 and CDR2 from the germline V gene are DFQATT and SNEGSKA (reference sequence). The CDR3 totals 13 residues.

The V and J genes are TRBV13 and TRBJ2-1; 9 bases line up with TRBD2. The CDR3 runs to 16 residues. The germline gives CDR1 PRHDT, CDR2 FYEKMQ (reference sequence). V lost 3 bases to trimming and J lost 3 bases; unmatched junction nucleotides: 6. CDR3: CASSFSGSKVYNEQFF. The CDR3 DNA reads TGTGCCAGCAGCTTTAGCGGGAGTAAAGTCTACAATGAGCAGTTCTTC. Full variable domain (rest looked up from reference TRBV13 and TRBJ2-1): AAGVIQSPRHLIKEKRETATLKCYPIPRHDTVYWYQQGPGQDPQFLISFYEKMQSDKGSIPDRFSAQQFSDYHSELNMSSLELGDSALYFCASSFSGSKVYNEQFFGPGTRLTVL.

There are a few counts of this clonotype. The gene calls are TRBV20-1 and TRBJ2-7; the match to TRBD1 covers 11 bases. Germline CDR1 and CDR2: DFQATT and SNEGSKA (reference sequence). Trimming at V came to 6 bases and at J to 7 bases, leaving 11 bases not matched to a gene. This CDR3 region has 14 residues. For the CDR3, the DNA is TGCAGTGCCCTAACCGGGACAGGGGGGTGGGAGCAGTACTTC. It codes for CSALTGTGGWEQYF.

The chain uses TRBV4-1 and TRBJ2-3, with D unclear. Between the trimmed V and J ends, which lost 2 bases and 7 bases, there was a span of 10 bases. The CDR3 runs to 13 residues. In germline, CDR1 is MGHRA, CDR2 YSYEKL. CDR3 DNA: TGCGCCAGCAGCCAATCACTGGCCAATACGCAGTATTTT. This sequence encodes CASSQSLANTQYF.

V and J are TRBV7-2 and TRBJ2-7, with D perhaps TRBD2 (7 bases). Trimming shortened V by 4 bases and J by 7 bases, and 17 bases separated the two germline ends. Germline V gives CDR1 SGHTA, CDR2 FQGNSA. This CDR3 is 14 amino acids long. The CDR3 DNA reads TGTGCCAGCAGCTCCAAGGGGGGGCCGGGGGAGCAGTACTTC. Translation gives CASSSKGGPGEQYF.

The V gene is TRBV28, the J gene TRBJ2-1; the D is unclear. The CDR3 runs 13 residues. Looked up from germline, CDR1 is MDHEN and CDR2 is SYDVKM. Trimming removed 2 bases at V and 6 bases at J, with 8 bases between. CDR3 amino acids: CASSLLGPNEQFF. Written as DNA, the CDR3 is TGTGCCAGCAGTTTACTCGGTCCCAATGAGCAGTTCTTC.

This clonotype was seen ten or more times. This chain joins TRBV29-1 and TRBJ2-4; D gene ambiguous. The CDR3 consists of 13 residues. Germline CDR1 is SQVTM and CDR2 is ANQGSEA. Between the trimmed V and J ends, which lost 1 base and 3 bases, there was a span of 7 bases. CDR3 protein: CSVEVGSKNIQYF. CDR3 bases: TGCAGCGTTGAAGTTGGCAGCAAAAACATTCAGTACTTC.

This clonotype appeared a few times. V usage is TRBV6-2 or TRBV6-3 and J usage is TRBJ2-2; tentative D call: TRBD2 (6 bases). This CDR3 is 16 amino acids long. Trimming took off 0 bases at V and 5 bases at J, with 13 bases between the two ends. Germline CDR1 is MNHEY and CDR2 is SVGEGT. The CDR3 DNA reads TGTGCCAGCAGTTACTCCCTACTAGCAGTTACCGGGGAGCTGTTTTTT. Amino acids: CASSYSLLAVTGELFF.